The source of this T cell receptor (beta chain) is a study of T-cell reconstitution after alpha-beta-depleted transplantation in children. Germline V gene lookup returns CDR1 LGHNA and CDR2 YNFKEQ. The CDR3 consists of 16 residues. The V and J ends lost 3 bases and 4 bases respectively, with 18 bases between them. This clonotype was found a few times. During its preparation, the TCRbeta library received unique molecular identifiers. Using its own MiXCR run on the PCR reads, TCRdb lists one record per CDR3 protein. The table shows around 500,000 distinct CDR3 sequences, with approximately 12% occurring only once.

The sample consisted of PBMCs from the stem cell graft donor, taken from the stem cell graft. This sequence joins TRBV4-2 and TRBJ1-2, with TRBD1 as a possible D gene (6 bases). The receptor was derived from a human donor who donated a stem cell graft to a child with combined immunodeficiency. The CDR3 is CASSQRTANGGYGYTF. CDR3 bases: TGTGCCAGCAGCCAGAGGACAGCCAATGGCGGCTATGGCTACACCTTC.